The 16 T cell receptor beta chains below all came from one sample that was sequenced in a study of blood T cell repertoires in COVID-19. The table came from immunoSEQ multiplex PCR; TCRdb's copy has only in-frame clones and leaves some out. The table lists approximately 400,000 clones, under 85% of them singletons. The sequenced sample was PBMCs or T cells enriched from blood (not recorded which). The receptor source for this set is a woman aged 45-60 years who had recovered from COVID-19.

The chain combines TRBV6-5 with TRBJ1-5, with D unresolved. The V end lost 11 bases, the J end lost 6 bases, and 17 bases lay between the germline ends. The germline V gene has CDR1 MNHEY and CDR2 SVGAGI. The CDR3 consists of 13 residues. The CDR3 DNA sequence: TGTGCCGTAGCTCTAGATCTGGTTCAGCCCCAGCATTTT. Translating gives CAVALDLVQPQHF.

V gene TRBV9 combines with J gene TRBJ2-3; TRBD1 matches 10 bases. With 6 bases clipped from V and 1 base from J, the junction kept 8 bases outside the gene matches. This CDR3 comprises 16 residues. Germline CDR1 reads SGDLS; CDR2 reads YYNGEE. The CDR3 reads CASNGRGTGGTDTQYF. CDR3 sequence (DNA): TGTGCCAGCAACGGTAGGGGGACAGGGGGCACAGATACGCAGTATTTT.

The chain has TRBV5-1 and TRBJ1-1; maybe TRBD1 (6 bases). Germline CDR1 is SGHRS and CDR2 is YFSETQ. This CDR3 contains 16 residues. V dropped 2 bases and J dropped 1 base, with 15 bases sitting between them. CDR3 DNA sequence: TGCGCCAGCAGCTTAATCTCAGGGGCGAAGAACACTGAAGCTTTCTTT. It is translated as CASSLISGAKNTEAFF.

The gene calls are TRBV4-2 and TRBJ2-7; 8 bases are a match to TRBD2. J was trimmed by 5 bases and V by 0 bases; bases with no gene match: 3. Germline assignment: CDR1 LGHNA and CDR2 YNFKEQ. The CDR3 is 14 residues long. For the CDR3, the DNA is TGTGCCAGCAGCCAAGATTTCGGGGGGGACGAGCAGTACTTC. This translates into CASSQDFGGDEQYF.

The chain has TRBV5-1 and TRBJ2-2; TRBD1 might be the D (6 bases). V lost 9 bases and J lost 4, with 19 bases in between. The V gene's germline CDR1 is SGHRS and CDR2 YFSETQ. The CDR3 consists of 15 residues. Written as DNA, the CDR3 is TGCGCCACCTCGGTGGGGGCTCCAGGCACCGGGGAGCTGTTTTTT. Amino acids: CATSVGAPGTGELFF.

The chain couples TRBV2 to TRBJ2-7, with D maybe TRBD2 (5 bases). Germline assignment: CDR1 SNHLY and CDR2 FYNNEI. The CDR3 is 14 amino acids. V lost 5 bases and J 1 base, leaving 12 bases between the germline ends. The CDR3 bases are TGTGCCAGCAGTCCTCCTGGGAGATCCTACGAGCAGTACTTC. Protein product: CASSPPGRSYEQYF.

The sample holds one count of this clone. This chain connects TRBV3-1 (or the pseudogene TRBV3-2) to TRBJ2-2; a possible D gene is TRBD2 (5 bases). The CDR3 has 15 amino acids. Germline V CDR1 and CDR2: LGHDT, YNNKEL (reference sequence). V was cut by 0 bases and J by 6 bases, with 11 bases left in between. The CDR3 DNA is TGTGCCAGCAGCCAAGACCCCCGGGGATCCGGGGAGCTGTTTTTT. Protein product: CASSQDPRGSGELFF.

The V call is TRBV19, the J call TRBJ2-1; 8 bases align to TRBD1. The CDR3 is made up of 13 amino acids. V shed 10 bases and J 7 bases; nucleotides not matched to a gene: 9. Germline V gives CDR1 LNHDA, CDR2 SQIVND (reference sequence). The CDR3 loop is CATSGTGQNEQFF. DNA for the CDR3: TGTGCCACCTCCGGGACAGGTCAGAATGAGCAGTTCTTC.

The chain has TRBV11-1 and TRBJ2-3; 11 nucleotides line up with TRBD2. Germline CDR1 and CDR2: SGHAT and FQDESV (reference sequence). The V gene end was trimmed by 4 bases and the J gene end by 5 bases; junction bases not matched to a gene: 5. This CDR3 region has 15 residues. In nucleotides, the CDR3 is TGTGCCAGCAGCTATAGCGGGGGGGCCGTAGATACGCAGTATTTT. Its translation: CASSYSGGAVDTQYF.

The gene calls are TRBV5-6 and TRBJ2-5; D not resolved. Trimming pared 4 bases from V and 4 bases from J, leaving 5 bases between. Germline-derived CDR1 and CDR2 are SGHDT and YYEEEE. The CDR3 spans 11 residues. CDR3 bases: TGTGCCAGCAGCGCCAGAGAGACCCAGTACTTC. Its protein product is CASSARETQYF.

The chain joins TRBV27 to TRBJ1-6; no clear D gene. The CDR3 is made up of 17 amino acids. Between the trimmed V and J ends, which lost 2 bases and 0 bases, there was a span of 11 bases. The germline V gene encodes CDR1 MNHEY and CDR2 SMNVEV (reference sequence). The CDR3 protein is CASSLGGGSSYNSPLHF. The DNA for the CDR3 is TGTGCCAGCAGTTTAGGCGGAGGGAGCTCCTATAATTCACCCCTCCACTTT.

V is TRBV30 and J is TRBJ1-2, with TRBD1 as a possible D gene (6 bases). CDR3 length equals 13 residues. CDR1 is GTSNPN and CDR2 is SVGIG in the germline V gene (reference sequence). V lost 8 bases, J lost 2 bases, and 15 bases lay in between. CDR3 nucleotides: TGTGCCAGTAACAGGGACCTAAACTATGGCTACACCTTC. The encoded protein is CASNRDLNYGYTF.

The genes are TRBV5-1 and TRBJ2-3; no clear D. The CDR3 has 14 residues. Germline-derived CDR1 and CDR2 are SGHRS and YFSETQ. The V end was cut by 5 bases, the J end by 0 bases, with 10 bases between. The CDR3 region is CASSLSGSTDTQYF. The CDR3 coding sequence is TGCGCCAGCAGTCTGTCGGGTAGCACAGATACGCAGTATTTT.

The chain joins TRBV6-4 to TRBJ1-1; perhaps TRBD1 as D (6 bases). The CDR3 length is 14 residues. V was clipped by 6 bases and J by 4 bases, with 15 bases between them. CDR1 and CDR2 from the germline V gene are MRHNA and SNTAGT. CDR3 sequence: CASSLQGGVTEAFF. The CDR3 DNA sequence: TGTGCCAGCAGCTTACAGGGAGGGGTCACTGAAGCTTTCTTT.

The chain is built from TRBV27 and TRBJ1-1; D gene ambiguous. CDR3 length: 11 residues. V gave up 6 bases and J gave up 7 bases, with 9 bases separating them. Germline CDR1 MNHEY, CDR2 SMNVEV (reference sequence). DNA for the CDR3: TGTGCCAGCAGCGACTCATATGAAGCTTTCTTT. Protein sequence: CASSDSYEAFF.

The table lists this clone with a count of one. This rearrangement joins TRBV6-5 to TRBJ1-3, with D maybe TRBD1 (5 bases). Germline loops: CDR1 MNHEY, CDR2 SVGAGI. This CDR3 contains 13 residues. Trimming stripped 6 bases from V and 3 bases from J, with 9 bases between. The CDR3 coding sequence is TGTGCCAGCAGCGGGGGAGTTGGAAACACCATATATTTT. It specifies CASSGGVGNTIYF.